This TCR beta chain was retrieved from a study of technical replicates of blood from a handful of donors. The ends lost 6 bases at V and 8 bases at J; junction bases unmatched: 9. Germline values: CDR1 MGHRA, CDR2 YSYEKL. This CDR3 spans 14 amino acids. The protocol was immunoSEQ multiplex PCR, while the TCRdb copy is restricted to in-frame clones and leaves out a portion. The sample has fewer than 80,000 clones; about nine tenths are singletons. The sample comprised PBMCs. The chain has TRBV4-1 and TRBJ1-4; 7 nucleotides align to TRBD1. The origin of this receptor is a human donor in good health. Some clones in this sample may be carry-over from other donors' samples. The CDR3 loop reads CASRLTGAEEKLFF. CDR3 sequence (DNA): TGCGCCAGCAGACTTACAGGGGCCGAAGAAAAACTGTTTTTT.